These T cell receptor beta chains were read from a single sample in a study of T cell responses to AZD1222 COVID-19 vaccine. TCRdb's table, derived via immunoSEQ multiplex PCR, lists solely in-frame clones and lacks some. The table shows some 120,000 clones, with about nine tenths occurring only once. Sequences were derived from peripheral blood, sampled on day 0 of AZD1222 vaccination. The receptors originated from an adult in good health. CDR3s include the opening cysteine and the closing phenylalanine or tryptophan. The D gene is left open where the match is weak. Size is stated for part of the rows, as once, few or many counts, or as a class when the clone is expanded.

>14|TRBJ2-7|TRBD2|NA|TRBV6-6
TGTGCCAGCCGCGGGGGGGCAGAGAGTAGCGAGCAGTACTTC
CASRGGAESSEQYF
>15|TRBJ1-2|TRBD1|NA|TRBV9
TGTGCCAGCAGCGTAGCTACGCAGGGGGCCGATGGCTACACCTTC
CASSVATQGADGYTF
>14|TRBJ1-1|NA|NA|TRBV3-1/TRBV3-2
TGTGCCAGCAGCCAAGGCCAGGGGCACACTGAAGCTTTCTTT
CASSQGQGHTEAFF
>20|TRBJ1-5|NA|NA|TRBV21-1
TGTGCCAGCAGCAAAGCAATCCCCCTCGGGGACGAACCATTGCGTCAGCCCCAGCATTTT
CASSKAIPLGDEPLRQPQHF
>14|TRBJ2-7|NA|NA|TRBV28
TGTGCCAGCAGTTTTCCCCGGGACAACTACGAGCAGTACTTC
CASSFPRDNYEQYF
>22|TRBJ2-1|NA|once|TRBV14
TGTGCCAGCAGCCCATCCTTGCCGGGACAGGGGAGTCTAGCGGGAGTGGGGAATGAGCAGTTCTTC
CASSPSLPGQGSLAGVGNEQFF
>14|TRBJ1-5|NA|NA|TRBV5-1
TGCGCCAGCAGCTCCGGACTGATGGGTCAGCCCCAGCATTTT
CASSSGLMGQPQHF
>15|TRBJ1-5|TRBD1|NA|TRBV7-9
TGTGCCAGCAGCTTCGGGGACAGTGCCAATCAGCCCCAGCATTTT
CASSFGDSANQPQHF
>12|TRBJ2-7|NA|NA|TRBV2
TGTGCCAGCAGTGAAGCGCTTCAGGTGCAGTACTTC
CASSEALQVQYF
>13|TRBJ1-1|NA|NA|TRBV11-2
TGTGCCAGCAGCTCTCAACCGGGGACTGAAGCTTTCTTT
CASSSQPGTEAFF
>15|TRBJ2-5|NA|NA|TRBV7-7
TGTGCCAGCAGCTTCGGGGGCGGGCCGCGGGAGACCCAGTACTTC
CASSFGGGPRETQYF
>14|TRBJ2-2|NA|NA|TRBV7-8
TGTGCCAGCAGAATAGGCAGGGAGGCCGGGGAGCTGTTTTTT
CASRIGREAGELFF
>14|TRBJ1-1|NA|NA|TRBV6-5
TGTGCCAGCAGTTATCGGGGAAAGAACACTGAAGCTTTCTTT
CASSYRGKNTEAFF
>20|TRBJ2-2|TRBD2|NA|TRBV9
TGTGCCAGCAGCGTAGCTACTGCTAGCGGGGGGGCCTGGGGCACCGGGGAGCTGTTTTTT
CASSVATASGGAWGTGELFF
>13|TRBJ2-1|NA|NA|TRBV7-3
TGTGCCAGCAGCTTGTTTATCTACAATGAGCAGTTCTTC
CASSLFIYNEQFF
>15|TRBJ2-1|NA|few|TRBV7-6
TGTGCCAGCAGCTCAGGACAGATCTCGGTGTATGAGCAGTTCTTC
CASSSGQISVYEQFF
>16|TRBJ1-6|NA|NA|TRBV6-1
TGTGCCAGCAGTGAAGAACCGGGCAGAAGGCACTCACCCCTCCACTTT
CASSEEPGRRHSPLHF
>16|TRBJ1-4|NA|few|TRBV27
TGTGCCAGCAGTTCTAGGTCTTTTAGGACGGACGAAAAACTGTTTTTT
CASSSRSFRTDEKLFF
>15|TRBJ2-1|NA|NA|TRBV7-9
TGTGCCAGCAGCGAAAGGACCGGCTCCTACAATGAGCAGTTCTTC
CASSERTGSYNEQFF
>15|TRBJ2-3|TRBD2|NA|TRBV13
TGTGCCAGCAGCCATAGCGGGGGACCCACAGATACGCAGTATTTT
CASSHSGGPTDTQYF
>14|TRBJ1-2|NA|NA|TRBV6-5
TGTGCCAGCAGTCGCGGACAGTCCTATGGGGGCTACACCTTC
CASSRGQSYGGYTF